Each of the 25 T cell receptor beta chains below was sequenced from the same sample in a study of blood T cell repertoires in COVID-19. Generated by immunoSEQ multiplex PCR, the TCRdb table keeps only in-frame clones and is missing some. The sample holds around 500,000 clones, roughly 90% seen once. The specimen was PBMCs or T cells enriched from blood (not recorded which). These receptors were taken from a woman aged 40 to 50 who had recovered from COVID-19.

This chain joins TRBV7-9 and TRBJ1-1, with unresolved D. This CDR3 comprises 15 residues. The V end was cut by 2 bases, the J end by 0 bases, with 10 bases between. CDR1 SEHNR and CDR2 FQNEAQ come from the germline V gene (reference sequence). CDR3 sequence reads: CASSLLRGMNTEAFF. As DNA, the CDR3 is TGTGCCAGCAGCTTACTTCGGGGAATGAACACTGAAGCTTTCTTT.

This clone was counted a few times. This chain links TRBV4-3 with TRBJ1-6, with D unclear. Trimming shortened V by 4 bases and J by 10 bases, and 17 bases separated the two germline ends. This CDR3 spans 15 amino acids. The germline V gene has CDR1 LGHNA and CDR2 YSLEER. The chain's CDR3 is CASSPSESLYSPLHF. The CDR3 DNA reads TGCGCCAGCAGCCCGAGTGAAAGTCTGTACTCACCCCTCCACTTT.

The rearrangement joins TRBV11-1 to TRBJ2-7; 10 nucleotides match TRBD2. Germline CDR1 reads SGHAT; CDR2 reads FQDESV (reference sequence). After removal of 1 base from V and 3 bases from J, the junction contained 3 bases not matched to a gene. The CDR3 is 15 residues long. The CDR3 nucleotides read TGTGCCAGCAGCTTAGAATGGACTAGCGGCTACGAGCAGTACTTC. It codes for CASSLEWTSGYEQYF.

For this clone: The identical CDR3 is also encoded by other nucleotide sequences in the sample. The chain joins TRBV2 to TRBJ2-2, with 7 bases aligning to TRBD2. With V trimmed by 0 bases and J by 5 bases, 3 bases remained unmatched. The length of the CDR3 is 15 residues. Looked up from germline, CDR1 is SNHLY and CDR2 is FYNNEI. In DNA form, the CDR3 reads TGTGCCAGCAGTGAAGCACCGGGAGGAACCGGGGAGCTGTTTTTT. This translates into CASSEAPGGTGELFF.

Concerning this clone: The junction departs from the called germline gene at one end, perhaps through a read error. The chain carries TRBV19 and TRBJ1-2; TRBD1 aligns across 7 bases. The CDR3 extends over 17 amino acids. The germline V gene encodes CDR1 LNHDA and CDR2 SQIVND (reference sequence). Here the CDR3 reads CASSIRRLGDSPIPTPF. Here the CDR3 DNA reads TGTGCCAGTAGTATACGTAGGTTGGGGGACAGCCCGATACCTACCCCCTTC.

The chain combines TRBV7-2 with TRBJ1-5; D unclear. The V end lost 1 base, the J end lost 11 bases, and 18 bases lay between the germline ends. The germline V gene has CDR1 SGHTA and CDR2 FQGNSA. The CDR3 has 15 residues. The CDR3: CASSLVPGSVDAQHF. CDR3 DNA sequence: TGTGCCAGCAGCTTAGTCCCCGGGTCAGTAGATGCCCAGCATTTT.

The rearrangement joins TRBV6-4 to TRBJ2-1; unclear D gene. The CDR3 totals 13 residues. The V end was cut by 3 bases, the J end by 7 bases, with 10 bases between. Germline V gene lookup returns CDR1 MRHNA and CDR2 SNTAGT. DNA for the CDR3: TGTGCCAGCAGTGATGCCCCTAGGAATGAGCAGTTCTTC. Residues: CASSDAPRNEQFF.

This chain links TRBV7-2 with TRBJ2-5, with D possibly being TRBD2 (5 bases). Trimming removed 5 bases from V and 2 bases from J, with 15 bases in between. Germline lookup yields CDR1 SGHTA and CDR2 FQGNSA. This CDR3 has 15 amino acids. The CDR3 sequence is CASSRAGGPQETQYF. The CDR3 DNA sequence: TGTGCCAGCAGCCGCGCAGGAGGTCCTCAAGAGACCCAGTACTTC.

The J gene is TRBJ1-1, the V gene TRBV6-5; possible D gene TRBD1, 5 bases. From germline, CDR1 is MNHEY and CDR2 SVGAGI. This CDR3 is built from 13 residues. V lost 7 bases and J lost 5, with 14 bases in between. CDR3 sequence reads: CASNRGMTTEAFF. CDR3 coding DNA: TGTGCCAGCAATAGGGGAATGACGACTGAAGCTTTCTTT.

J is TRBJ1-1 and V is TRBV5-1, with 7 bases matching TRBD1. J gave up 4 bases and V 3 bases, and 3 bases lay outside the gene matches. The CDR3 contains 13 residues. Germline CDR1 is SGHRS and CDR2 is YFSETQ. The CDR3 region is CASSWQGVTEAFF. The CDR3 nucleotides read TGCGCCAGCAGCTGGCAGGGGGTCACTGAAGCTTTCTTT.

DNA for the CDR3: TGTGCCAGCAGCCCCCAAGGAAGACAGGGTCAGTTCTTC. This translates into CASSPQGRQGQFF. This chain joins TRBV11-3 and TRBJ2-1, with 7 bases aligning to TRBD1. CDR3 length: 13 amino acids. Germline V gene sequence: CDR1 SGHNT, CDR2 YENEEA. With V trimmed by 5 bases and J by 13 bases, 11 bases remained unmatched.

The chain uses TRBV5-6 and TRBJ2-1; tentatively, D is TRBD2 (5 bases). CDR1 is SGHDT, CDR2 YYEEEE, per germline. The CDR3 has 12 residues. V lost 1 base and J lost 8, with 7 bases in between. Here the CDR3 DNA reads TGTGCCAGCAGCTTGAAGCGGCATGAGCAGTTCTTC. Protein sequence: CASSLKRHEQFF.

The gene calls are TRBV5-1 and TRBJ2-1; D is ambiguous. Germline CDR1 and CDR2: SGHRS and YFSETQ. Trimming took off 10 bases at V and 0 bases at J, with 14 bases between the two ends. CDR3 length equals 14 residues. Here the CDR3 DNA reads TGCGCCTGCTCAGAGGCGAGCTCCTACAATGAGCAGTTCTTC. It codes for CACSEASSYNEQFF.

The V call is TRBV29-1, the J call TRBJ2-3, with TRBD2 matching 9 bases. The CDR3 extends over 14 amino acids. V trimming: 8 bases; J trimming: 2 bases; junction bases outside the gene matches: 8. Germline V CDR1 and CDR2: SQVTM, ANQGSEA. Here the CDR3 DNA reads TGCAGCCATTCAGCGGGAGGAAACACAGATACGCAGTATTTT. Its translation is CSHSAGGNTDTQYF.

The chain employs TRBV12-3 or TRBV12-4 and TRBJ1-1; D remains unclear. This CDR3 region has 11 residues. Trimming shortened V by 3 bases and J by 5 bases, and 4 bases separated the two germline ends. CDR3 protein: CASSFRTEAFF. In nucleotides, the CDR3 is TGTGCCAGCAGTTTTCGGACTGAAGCTTTCTTT.

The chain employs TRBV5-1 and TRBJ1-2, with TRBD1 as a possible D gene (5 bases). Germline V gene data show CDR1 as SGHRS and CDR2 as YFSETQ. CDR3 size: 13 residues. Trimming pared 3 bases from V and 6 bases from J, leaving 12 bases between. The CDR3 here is CASSSSRGDGYTF. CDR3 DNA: TGCGCCAGCAGCTCCTCTCGGGGGGATGGCTACACCTTC.

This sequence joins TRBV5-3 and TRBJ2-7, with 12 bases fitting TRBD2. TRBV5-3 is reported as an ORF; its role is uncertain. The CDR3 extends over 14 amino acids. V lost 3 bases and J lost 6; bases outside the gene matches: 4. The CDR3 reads CARSSPGLAGEQYF. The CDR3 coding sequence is TGTGCCAGAAGCTCCCCGGGACTAGCGGGCGAGCAGTACTTC.

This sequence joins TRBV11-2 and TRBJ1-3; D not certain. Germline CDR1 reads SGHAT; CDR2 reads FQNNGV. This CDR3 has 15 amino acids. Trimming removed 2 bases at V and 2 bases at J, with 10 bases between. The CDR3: CASSLLAVTGNTIYF. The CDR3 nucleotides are TGTGCCAGCAGCTTACTGGCTGTTACTGGAAACACCATATATTTT.

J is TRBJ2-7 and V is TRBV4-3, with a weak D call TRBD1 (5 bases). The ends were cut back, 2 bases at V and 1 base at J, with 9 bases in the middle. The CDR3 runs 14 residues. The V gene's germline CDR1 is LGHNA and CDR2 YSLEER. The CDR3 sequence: CASSQSRVSYEQYF. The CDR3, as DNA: TGCGCCAGCAGCCAATCCAGGGTATCCTACGAGCAGTACTTC.

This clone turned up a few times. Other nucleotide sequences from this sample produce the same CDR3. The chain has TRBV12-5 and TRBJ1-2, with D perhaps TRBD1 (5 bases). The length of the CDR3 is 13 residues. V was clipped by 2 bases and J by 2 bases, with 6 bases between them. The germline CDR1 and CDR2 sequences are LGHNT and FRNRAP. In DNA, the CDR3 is TGTGCTAGTGGTTTGCAGGGAAACTATGGCTACACCTTC. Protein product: CASGLQGNYGYTF.

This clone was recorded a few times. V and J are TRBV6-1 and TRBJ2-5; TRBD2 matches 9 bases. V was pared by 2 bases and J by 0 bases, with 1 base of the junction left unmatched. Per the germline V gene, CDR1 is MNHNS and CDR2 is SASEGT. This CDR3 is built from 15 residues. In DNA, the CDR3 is TGTGCCAGCAGTGAAACTAGCGGGTACCAAGAGACCCAGTACTTC. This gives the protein CASSETSGYQETQYF.

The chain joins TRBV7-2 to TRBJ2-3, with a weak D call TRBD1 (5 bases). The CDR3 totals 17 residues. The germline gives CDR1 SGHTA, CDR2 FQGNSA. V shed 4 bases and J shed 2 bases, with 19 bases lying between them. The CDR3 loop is CASSSMARQLFTDTQYF. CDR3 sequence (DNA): TGTGCCAGCAGCTCAATGGCCCGACAGTTGTTCACAGATACGCAGTATTTT. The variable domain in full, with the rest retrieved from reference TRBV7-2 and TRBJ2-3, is GAGVSQSPSNKVTEKGKDVELRCDPISGHTALYWYRQSLGQGLEFLIYFQGNSAPDKSGLPSDRFSAERTGGSVSTLTIQRTQQEDSAVYLCASSSMARQLFTDTQYFGPGTRLTVL.

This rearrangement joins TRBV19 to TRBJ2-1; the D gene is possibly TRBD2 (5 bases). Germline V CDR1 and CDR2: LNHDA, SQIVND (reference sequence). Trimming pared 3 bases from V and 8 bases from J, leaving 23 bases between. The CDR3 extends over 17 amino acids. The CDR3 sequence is CASSIFGLREWVDEQFF. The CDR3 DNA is TGTGCCAGTAGTATTTTTGGGTTGAGGGAGTGGGTTGATGAGCAGTTCTTC.

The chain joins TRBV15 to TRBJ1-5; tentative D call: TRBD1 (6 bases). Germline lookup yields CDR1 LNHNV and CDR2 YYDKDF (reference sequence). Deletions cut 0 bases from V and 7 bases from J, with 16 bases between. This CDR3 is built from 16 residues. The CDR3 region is CATSRDRGGAGQPQHF. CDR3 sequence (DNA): TGTGCCACCAGCAGAGATAGAGGGGGGGCCGGGCAGCCCCAGCATTTT.

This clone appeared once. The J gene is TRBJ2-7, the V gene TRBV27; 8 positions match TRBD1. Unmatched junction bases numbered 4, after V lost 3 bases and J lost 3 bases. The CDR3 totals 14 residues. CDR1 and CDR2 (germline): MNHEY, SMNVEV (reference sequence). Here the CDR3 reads CASSFLDRDYEQYF. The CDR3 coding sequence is TGTGCCAGCAGTTTCCTGGACAGGGACTACGAGCAGTACTTC.